The 2 T cell receptor beta chains in this list originate from one sample, sequenced in a study of long-term antiretroviral therapy in people with HIV. Survey-level resolution applied to immunoSEQ assay v3.0. Method: immunoSEQ multiplex PCR; TCRdb's copy keeps in-frame clones and lacks some. This sample carries 20,000 to 30,000 clones, 85% to 90% of them seen once, and the ten largest clones take approximately 9.2%. The source was unsorted PBMCs, collected 4.8 years after starting antiretroviral therapy. The receptors come from a man aged 35 to 55 with HIV.

This sequence joins TRBV7-3 and TRBJ2-2; D unresolved. V lost 1 base and J 14 bases, leaving 11 bases between the germline ends. Germline CDR1 and CDR2: SGHTA and FQGTGA. The CDR3 runs to 12 residues. For the CDR3, the DNA is TGTGCCAGCAGCTTAAATCGGCCCCCCCTGTTTTTT. This translates into CASSLNRPPLFF.

V usage is TRBV7-3 and J usage is TRBJ2-7, with 8 bases identical to TRBD2. The CDR3 contains 18 residues. Germline lookup yields CDR1 SGHTA and CDR2 FQGTGA. With V trimmed by 8 bases and J by 2 bases, 20 bases remained unmatched. In DNA form, the CDR3 reads TGTGCCAGCTTAGTTCCGGTAGCGGGAAGACGTCCTACCTACGAGCAGTACTTC. Translating gives CASLVPVAGRRPTYEQYF.